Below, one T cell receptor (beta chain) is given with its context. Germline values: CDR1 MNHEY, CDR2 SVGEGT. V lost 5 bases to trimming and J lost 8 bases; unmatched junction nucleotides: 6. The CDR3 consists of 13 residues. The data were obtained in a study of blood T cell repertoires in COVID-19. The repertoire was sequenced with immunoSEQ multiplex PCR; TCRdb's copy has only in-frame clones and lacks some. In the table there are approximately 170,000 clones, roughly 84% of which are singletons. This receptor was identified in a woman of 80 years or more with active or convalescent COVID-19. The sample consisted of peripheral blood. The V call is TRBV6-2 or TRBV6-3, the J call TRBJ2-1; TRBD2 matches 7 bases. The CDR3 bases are TGTGCCAGCAGTCAAGCGGGATGGTATGAGCAGTTCTTC. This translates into CASSQAGWYEQFF.